This T cell receptor beta chain was sequenced for a study of cytomegalovirus exposure and HLA in healthy donors. General study points: The authors later linked a missense DCLRE1C variant to TCR beta V- and J-gene trimming. In vitro, a few CMV-associated chains proved specific for CMV antigens. One cluster of highly shared sequence variants probably arose as a sequencing artifact.

The PCR was carried out with 60 Vbeta primers and 13 Jbeta primers. The repertoire was sequenced with immunoSEQ multiplex PCR; TCRdb's copy has only in-frame clones and lacks some. The profile shows 110,000 to 150,000 clones, roughly four fifths of them singletons. The CDR3 loop spans 12 amino acids. The V end lost 0 bases, the J end lost 6 bases, and 6 bases lay between the germline ends. Germline assignment: CDR1 LNHNV and CDR2 YYDKDF (reference sequence). Remarks on this clone: Its antigen is not known.

The donors (healthy individuals) were bone marrow donors. The J gene is TRBJ2-7, the V gene TRBV15; D remains ambiguous. The specimen was PBMCs. The clonotype originates from a woman between 45 and 60 years old in good health and CMV-seropositive. The chain's CDR3 is CATSRDLGEQYF. CDR3 DNA sequence: TGTGCCACCAGCAGAGACCTAGGCGAGCAGTACTTC.